Following are 9 T cell receptor beta chains from one sample sequenced in a study of shared clonotypes between healthy human individuals. Clones were read by immunoSEQ multiplex PCR, and TCRdb kept only the in-frame ones, dropping some. The table records around 980,000 clones, around 78% of them present only once. Input material: memory CD4+ T cells from PBMCs. Regarding subset: CD45RA-negative fraction. The receptors shown here come from a young man in good health. Some clones in this sample may be carry-over from other donors' samples.

The V gene is TRBV2, the J gene TRBJ2-3; D is possibly TRBD1 or TRBD2 (5 bases each). Per the germline V gene, CDR1 is SNHLY and CDR2 is FYNNEI. The V end was cut by 8 bases, the J end by 1 base, with 7 bases between. This CDR3 region has 12 residues. The CDR3 DNA sequence: TGTGCCAGCGGGGGAGGCACAGATACGCAGTATTTT. This codes for CASGGGTDTQYF.

This clone was recorded many times. The V gene is TRBV9, the J gene TRBJ2-3, with 9 bases matching TRBD1. J lost 3 bases, V lost 6 bases, and 8 bases had no gene match. The CDR3 is 15 amino acids. The germline V gene has CDR1 SGDLS and CDR2 YYNGEE. CDR3 loop: CASTMRGTGTDTQYF. CDR3 sequence (DNA): TGTGCCAGCACCATGAGGGGGACAGGGACAGATACGCAGTATTTT.

There are a few counts of this clone. The chain recombines TRBV6-6 with TRBJ1-4; TRBD1 agrees at 9 bases. The CDR3 covers 15 residues. The germline gives CDR1 MNHNY, CDR2 SVGAGI (reference sequence). V was pared by 5 bases and J by 7 bases, with 8 bases of the junction left unmatched. The CDR3 DNA follows: TGTGCCAGCAGTCGACAGACAGGGGGAAGTGAAAAACTGTTTTTT. This encodes CASSRQTGGSEKLFF.

The rearrangement joins TRBV27 to TRBJ2-5; TRBD1 aligns across 7 bases. Germline V lookup: CDR1 MNHEY, CDR2 SMNVEV (reference sequence). The CDR3 is 16 residues long. J gave up 0 bases and V 1 base, and 5 bases lay outside the gene matches. Written as DNA, the CDR3 is TGTGCCAGCAGTTTATTCGGGGACAGTCACCAAGAGACCCAGTACTTC. Encoded protein: CASSLFGDSHQETQYF.

In this sample, this clone turned up once. This chain uses TRBV6-1 with TRBJ2-7; tentatively, D is TRBD1 or TRBD2 (5 bases each). This CDR3 comprises 15 residues. Germline values: CDR1 MNHNS, CDR2 SASEGT. The germline V and J ends were trimmed by 5 bases and 1 base, with 15 bases remaining between them. The CDR3 region has the DNA TGTGCCAGCAGTACGCAGGGTGGAGGATCCTACGAGCAGTACTTC. Amino acids: CASSTQGGGSYEQYF.

About this clone: A read error may be the cause here, since a much bigger clone is one base away. The V call is TRBV29-1, the J call TRBJ2-5; D uncertain. Trimming cost V 3 bases and J 0 bases, with 8 bases left between them. The germline V gene encodes CDR1 SQVTM and CDR2 ANQGSEA. CDR3 length: 13 amino acids. The CDR3 loop is CSVDKDHQETQYF. DNA of the CDR3: TGCAGCGTTGATAAGGACCACCAAGAGACCCAGTACTTC.

This clone has only a few counts. V is TRBV6-1 and J is TRBJ1-1, with D hard to call. The CDR3 has 13 amino acids. V lost 6 bases and J 5 bases, leaving 13 bases between the germline ends. The V gene's germline CDR1 is MNHNS and CDR2 SASEGT. The CDR3 loop is CASRETRITEAFF. The CDR3 DNA reads TGTGCCAGCAGGGAGACTCGGATAACTGAAGCTTTCTTT.

The chain uses TRBV7-3 and TRBJ2-3; 9 nucleotides align to TRBD2. CDR1 is SGHTA, CDR2 FQGTGA, per germline. The CDR3 runs 15 residues. Unmatched junction bases numbered 4, after V lost 2 bases and J lost 4 bases. The CDR3, as DNA: TGTGCCAGCAGCTTAGGTAGCGGGAGTCCAGATACGCAGTATTTT. Amino acids: CASSLGSGSPDTQYF. Combining the CDR3 with reference TRBV7-3 and TRBJ2-3 gives the whole variable domain GAGVSQTPSNKVTEKGKYVELRCDPISGHTALYWYRQSLGQGPEFLIYFQGTGAADDSGLPNDRFFAVRPEGSVSTLKIQRTERGDSAVYLCASSLGSGSPDTQYFGPGTRLTVL.

This clone has only a few counts. CDR3 sequence reads: CASSQVQGSTNEKLFF. CDR3 DNA: TGTGCCAGCAGCCAAGTGCAGGGATCAACTAATGAAAAACTGTTTTTT. The rearrangement uses TRBV4-2 and TRBJ1-4, with a weak D call TRBD1 (5 bases). Germline V gives CDR1 LGHNA, CDR2 YNFKEQ. CDR3 length: 16 residues. V was trimmed by 1 base and J by 0 bases, leaving 9 bases between them.